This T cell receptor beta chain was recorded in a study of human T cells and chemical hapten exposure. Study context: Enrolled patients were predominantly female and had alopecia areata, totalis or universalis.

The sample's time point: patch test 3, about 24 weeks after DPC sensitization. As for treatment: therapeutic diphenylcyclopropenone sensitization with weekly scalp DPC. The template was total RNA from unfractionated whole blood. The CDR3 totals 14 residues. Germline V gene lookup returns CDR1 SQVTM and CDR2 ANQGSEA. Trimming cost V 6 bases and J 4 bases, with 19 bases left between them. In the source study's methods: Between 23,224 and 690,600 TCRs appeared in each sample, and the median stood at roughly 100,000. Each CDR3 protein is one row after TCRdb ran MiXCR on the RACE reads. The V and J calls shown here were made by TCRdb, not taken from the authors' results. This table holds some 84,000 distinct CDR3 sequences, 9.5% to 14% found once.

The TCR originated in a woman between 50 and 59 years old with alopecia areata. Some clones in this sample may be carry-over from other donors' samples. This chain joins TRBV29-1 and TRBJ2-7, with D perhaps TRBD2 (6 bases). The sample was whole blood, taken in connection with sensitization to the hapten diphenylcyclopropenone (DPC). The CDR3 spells CSVRWNGRGYEQYF. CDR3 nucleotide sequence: TGCAGCGTCAGATGGAACGGGAGAGGGTACGAGCAGTACTTC.